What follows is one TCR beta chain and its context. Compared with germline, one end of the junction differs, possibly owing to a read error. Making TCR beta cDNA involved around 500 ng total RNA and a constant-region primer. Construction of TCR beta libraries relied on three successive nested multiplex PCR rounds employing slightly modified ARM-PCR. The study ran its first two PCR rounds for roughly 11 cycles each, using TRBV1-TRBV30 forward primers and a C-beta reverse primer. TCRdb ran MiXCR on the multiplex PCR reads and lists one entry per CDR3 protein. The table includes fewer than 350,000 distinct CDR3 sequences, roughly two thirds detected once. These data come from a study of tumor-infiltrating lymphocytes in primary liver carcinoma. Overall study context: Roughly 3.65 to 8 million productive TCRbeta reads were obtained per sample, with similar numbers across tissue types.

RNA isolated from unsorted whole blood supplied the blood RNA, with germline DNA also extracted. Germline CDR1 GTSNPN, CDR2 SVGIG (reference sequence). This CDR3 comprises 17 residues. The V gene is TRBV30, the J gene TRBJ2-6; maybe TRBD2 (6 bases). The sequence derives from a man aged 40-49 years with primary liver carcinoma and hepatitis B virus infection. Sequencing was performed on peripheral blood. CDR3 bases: TGTGCCTGGAGTGCGCGACGGGAGCTCTCTGGGGGCAACGTCCTGACTTTC. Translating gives CAWSARRELSGGNVLTF.